The next 3 T cell receptor beta chains were all read from a single sample in a study of T cells in Graves' hyperthyroidism and ophthalmopathy. The CDR3 regions of TCR beta were amplified from RNA transcripts. The TCR CDR3 first-round RT-PCR relied on the HTBI primer set. TCRdb re-called the multiplex PCR reads with MiXCR, one entry per CDR3 protein. Of a few hundred thousand distinct CDR3 sequences in the sample, approximately 44% were seen once. Source material: peripheral blood or thyroid tissue (not recorded which). These receptors all stem from a woman between 18 and 30 years old with Graves' hyperthyroidism.

A word on this clonotype: Being one base from a much bigger clone, this may be a read error. Here the CDR3 reads CSFVRAYEQYF. CDR3 coding DNA: TGCAGCTTTGTACGGGCCTACGAGCAGTACTTC. This sequence joins TRBV29-1 and TRBJ2-7; D gene uncertain. The CDR3 spans 11 residues. Per germline, CDR1 SQVTM and CDR2 ANQGSEA. The V and J ends lost 8 bases and 2 bases respectively, with 10 bases between them.

This clonotype was seen at least ten times. CDR3 DNA: TGTGCCATCAGTGACCCCAGGGACAACCACGAGCAGTACTTC. Its protein product is CAISDPRDNHEQYF. The rearrangement joins TRBV10-3 to TRBJ2-7; TRBD1 is a possible D gene (6 bases). Trimming pared 3 bases from V and 5 bases from J, leaving 14 bases between. Looked up from germline, CDR1 is ENHRY and CDR2 is SYGVKD. The CDR3 length is 14 residues.

This clonotype occurred once. Likely a read error: the CDR3 ends without its conserved phenylalanine or tryptophan. No DNA is shown, since the ends of the CDR3 on it are uncertain; the CDR3 is the one TCRdb lists. The V gene is TRBV7-2, the J gene TRBJ1-3. The germline CDR1 and CDR2 sequences are SGHTA and FQGNSA. The CDR3 comprises 17 residues, both ends counted. CDR3 residues: CASSPRGAILWKHHIFN.